This is a list of T cell receptor beta chains from one sample in a study of metastatic and nonmetastatic thyroid tumors. TCRdb called clones again from the PCR reads with MiXCR. Among 19,000 or so clones listed, roughly 33% were seen once. The material sequenced was adjacent normal tissue. All receptors come from a female donor with papillary thyroid cancer or a benign thyroid nodule (not recorded which). Some clones in this sample may be carry-over from other donors' samples. The CDR3 runs from the conserved cysteine through the conserved F or W. D genes are given only for firm matches. Rows may omit the clone size; those that give it use once, few, many or a size class.

v_gene	abundance	d_gene	j_gene	CDR3aa	CDR3nt
TRBV19	few	NA	TRBJ1-6	CASSFQGTHSPLHF	TGTGCCAGTAGCTTTCAGGGGACCCATTCACCCCTCCACTTT
TRBV11-1	NA	TRBD2	TRBJ2-2	CASSSQTSGGNTGELFF	TGTGCCAGCAGCTCCCAGACTAGCGGGGGAAACACCGGGGAGCTGTTTTTT
TRBV6-1	many	NA	TRBJ2-3	CASGGDGADTQYF	TGTGCCAGCGGGGGAGACGGGGCAGATACGCAGTATTTT
TRBV19	few	NA	TRBJ2-7	CASRPRAGSSYEQYF	TGTGCCAGTAGACCGAGGGCTGGAAGCTCCTACGAGCAGTACTTC
TRBV7-8	many	NA	TRBJ1-5	CASREGQQGYNQPQHF	TGTGCCAGCAGGGAAGGACAGCAAGGTTACAATCAGCCCCAGCATTTT
TRBV11-1	NA	TRBD1	TRBJ2-3	CASSLGGQGGDTQYF	TGTGCCAGCAGCCTAGGAGGACAGGGAGGAGATACGCAGTATTTT
TRBV7-8	NA	TRBD2	TRBJ2-7	CASGLAGGPDEQYF	TGTGCCAGCGGTCTAGCGGGAGGGCCTGACGAGCAGTACTTC
TRBV7-9	many	TRBD1	TRBJ1-2	CASSYTGGVGYGYTF	TGTGCCAGCAGCTACACAGGGGGGGTGGGCTATGGCTACACCTTC
TRBV5-1	NA	TRBD2	TRBJ2-5	CASSFQTSGGRDQETQYF	TGCGCCAGCAGCTTCCAGACTAGCGGGGGCCGTGACCAAGAGACCCAGTACTTC
TRBV11-2	NA	NA	TRBJ2-7	CASSLGRSGEQYF	TGTGCCAGCAGCTTAGGCAGGTCGGGCGAGCAGTACTTC
TRBV6-1	NA	TRBD1	TRBJ1-1	CASSIWGQGPNEAFF	TGTGCCAGCAGTATTTGGGGACAGGGGCCAAATGAAGCTTTCTTT
TRBV12-3/TRBV12-4	few	TRBD1	TRBJ1-4	CASSMDRAGKLFF	TGTGCCAGCAGTATGGACAGGGCCGGAAAACTGTTTTTT
TRBV24-1	medium-sized	NA	TRBJ2-3	CATSEPGADTQYF	TGTGCCACCAGTGAACCCGGGGCAGATACGCAGTATTTT
TRBV19	many	NA	TRBJ2-1	CASISPPGAGEQFF	TGTGCCAGTATATCCCCGCCGGGGGCCGGGGAGCAGTTCTTC
TRBV19	NA	NA	TRBJ1-5	CASSIWDRANQPQHF	TGTGCCAGTAGTATATGGGACCGGGCCAATCAGCCCCAGCATTTT
TRBV20-1	many	TRBD2	TRBJ2-5	CSARGLAGGLVETQYF	TGCAGTGCTAGAGGCTTAGCGGGGGGGCTTGTAGAGACCCAGTACTTC
TRBV6-6	many	TRBD1	TRBJ1-1	CASSYFRDRVGKGRMNTEAFF	TGTGCCAGCAGTTACTTCCGGGACAGGGTGGGGAAGGGGAGAATGAACACTGAAGCTTTCTTT
TRBV28	NA	TRBD2	TRBJ2-5	CASRTGLAGPGETQYF	TGTGCCAGCAGGACCGGACTAGCGGGACCGGGAGAGACCCAGTACTTC
TRBV6-1	few	TRBD2	TRBJ2-1	CASRSSGRGNEQFF	TGTGCCAGCAGATCTAGCGGGAGGGGCAATGAGCAGTTCTTC
TRBV11-2	NA	NA	TRBJ2-3	CASSPHLIGTDTQYF	TGTGCCAGCAGCCCTCACCTGATTGGGACAGATACGCAGTATTTT
TRBV20-1	few	NA	TRBJ2-1	CSARPSQYNEQFF	TGCAGTGCTAGACCTAGCCAATACAATGAGCAGTTCTTC
TRBV11-3	medium-sized	TRBD2	TRBJ2-7	CASSYGTSREQYF	TGTGCCAGCAGCTACGGGACTAGCCGCGAGCAGTACTTC
TRBV19	many	TRBD1	TRBJ2-6	CASSTWGTGFYSGANVLTF	TGTGCCAGTAGTACATGGGGGACAGGGTTCTACTCTGGGGCCAACGTCCTGACTTTC
TRBV20-1	NA	NA	TRBJ2-1	CSARSGGGGVYNEQFF	TGCAGTGCTAGATCCGGTGGGGGGGGCGTATACAATGAGCAGTTCTTC
TRBV20-1	NA	NA	TRBJ2-7	CSARANGDTYEQYF	TGCAGTGCTAGAGCGAACGGCGACACCTACGAGCAGTACTTC
TRBV5-1	NA	NA	TRBJ2-3	CASSLVRTPSTDTQYF	TGCGCCAGCAGCTTGGTGAGAACCCCTAGCACAGATACGCAGTATTTT
TRBV6-1	few	NA	TRBJ2-6	CASRSGSRGANVLTF	TGTGCCAGCAGATCAGGGTCTAGGGGGGCCAACGTCCTGACTTTC
TRBV6-6	few	NA	TRBJ2-1	CASSYKGGEQFF	TGTGCCAGCAGTTACAAAGGTGGTGAGCAGTTCTTC
TRBV19	many	NA	TRBJ1-4	CATNPDRSHEKLFF	TGTGCCACAAACCCGGACCGATCACATGAAAAACTGTTTTTT
TRBV6-5	few	NA	TRBJ1-2	CASSYGTYGYTF	TGTGCCAGCAGTTATGGTACCTATGGCTACACATTC
TRBV6-1	NA	NA	TRBJ1-2	CASSEGDGMGGYTF	TGTGCCAGCAGTGAAGGCGACGGGATGGGAGGCTACACCTTC
TRBV20-1	NA	TRBD2	TRBJ2-1	CSAATSAGNSQFF	TGCAGTGCCGCGACTAGCGCGGGAAACTCGCAGTTCTTC
TRBV20-1	NA	NA	TRBJ1-2	CSALLDGSYGYTF	TGCAGTGCTCTCCTCGATGGGAGCTATGGCTACACCTTC
TRBV6-2/TRBV6-3	NA	TRBD1	TRBJ1-2	CASSDRVIHGYTF	TGTGCCAGCAGTGACAGGGTAATCCATGGCTACACCTTC